This T cell receptor beta chain was identified in a study of blood T cells in healthy people across ages. The germline V gene has CDR1 DFQATT and CDR2 SNEGSKA (reference sequence). Trimming removed 2 bases at V and 9 bases at J, with 13 bases between. This CDR3 comprises 12 residues. PCR was performed a second time for about 7 to 11 cycles using a sample-barcoded 5' primer and a J-beta primer mix. TCRdb processed the 5' RACE reads anew with MiXCR; each CDR3 protein has one entry. Among roughly 680,000 distinct CDR3 sequences listed, 52% were seen once. This clonotype was found many times. The TCR sequence derives from a woman aged 80 or over in good health. The J gene is TRBJ2-5, the V gene TRBV20-1; D is possibly TRBD2 (6 bases). Source material: blood. DNA of the CDR3: TGCAGTGCTAGAAGTCAGCCGGGGGCCCAGTACTTC. This translates into CSARSQPGAQYF.